The source of this T cell receptor beta chain is a study of blood T cells in healthy people across ages. Donors were systemically healthy Caucasian individuals from Russia aged about 6 to 100 years. Study results and limitations: CMV status of donors was unknown, possibly confounding expanded clonotype changes.

It was with a sample-barcoded 5' primer and a J-beta primer mix that a second PCR of roughly 7 to 11 cycles was run. TCRdb reprocessed the 5' RACE reads via MiXCR and lists one record per CDR3 protein. The data show more than 450,000 distinct CDR3 sequences, roughly a quarter seen once. The germline V gene encodes CDR1 LNHDA and CDR2 SQIVND (reference sequence). This CDR3 spans 14 amino acids. Trimming took 6 bases from V and 7 from J; bases not matched to a gene: 3. There are a few counts of this clonotype. Its antigen is currently unknown. These records were also assigned to another study, of T cells of mothers and their children.

Input material: blood. This chain joins TRBV19 and TRBJ2-6; TRBD1 aligns across 10 bases. The sequence derives from a boy between 2 and 10 years old in good health. The CDR3 DNA sequence: TGTGCCAGTAGGGGGACAGGGGCAGCCAACGTCCTGACTTTC. It is translated as CASRGTGAANVLTF.